This passage covers 10 T cell receptor beta chains from one sample sequenced in a study of regulatory T cells in long-lasting Graves disease. Assembly of TCR beta libraries relied on iRepertoire HTBI primers together with Arm-PCR of CDR3 regions. TCRdb ran MiXCR on the multiplex PCR reads and lists one entry per CDR3 protein. Among 400,000 to 500,000 distinct CDR3 sequences, around 20% were seen once, and the ten largest hold 7.8%. Time point of the sample: persistent/refractory GD, antithyroid drugs over 5 years with positive TRAb. Scientists built the TCR library using RNA that was extracted from PBMCs. The input for sequencing was peripheral blood mononuclear cells (PBMCs), taken when the disease was refractory, from a patient treated with antithyroid drugs. Receptors originate from a female donor with Graves disease.

This clonotype has ten or more counts. The V and J genes are TRBV12-3 or TRBV12-4 and TRBJ2-2, with D unclear. The CDR3 loop spans 13 amino acids. V was trimmed by 3 bases and J by 4 bases, leaving 6 bases between them. In DNA form, the CDR3 reads TGTGCCAGCAGTTTTGGTATCACCGGGGAGCTGTTTTTT. It specifies CASSFGITGELFF.

This clonotype was found many times. This rearrangement joins TRBV2 to TRBJ1-5; TRBD1 is a possible D gene (6 bases). Trimming took 3 bases from V and 2 from J, leaving 14 bases between them. From germline, CDR1 is SNHLY and CDR2 FYNNEI. This CDR3 spans 16 amino acids. The CDR3 region has the DNA TGTGCCAGCAGTGACCGGTTAGGGGGAGGCAATCAGCCCCAGCATTTT. It encodes CASSDRLGGGNQPQHF. The full variable domain, completed using reference TRBV2 and TRBJ1-5, is EPEVTQTPSHQVTQMGQEVILRCVPISNHLYFYWYRQILGQKVEFLVSFYNNEISEKSEIFDDQFSVERPDGSNFTLKIRSTKLEDSAMYFCASSDRLGGGNQPQHFGDGTRLSIL.

This sequence joins TRBV27 and TRBJ1-1, with a weak D call TRBD1 (5 bases). CDR1 is MNHEY, CDR2 SMNVEV, per germline (reference sequence). The V gene lost 5 bases and the J gene lost 1 base, with 26 bases spanning the gap. There are 19 residues in the CDR3. The CDR3 sequence: CASSGNLWGPTNENTEAFF. The CDR3, as DNA: TGTGCCAGCAGTGGAAATCTGTGGGGCCCCACAAACGAGAACACTGAAGCTTTCTTT.

This clonotype was observed many times. V is TRBV20-1 and J is TRBJ1-2; a possible D gene is TRBD1 (5 bases). Per the germline V gene, CDR1 is DFQATT and CDR2 is SNEGSKA (reference sequence). The CDR3 is made up of 14 amino acids. The ends were cut back, 0 bases at V and 8 bases at J, with 16 bases in the middle. In nucleotides, the CDR3 is TGCAGTGCTAGAGATCGGTTCAGGGAGAAAGGCTACACCTTC. Residues: CSARDRFREKGYTF.

At least ten counts were recorded for this clonotype. This chain joins TRBV13 and TRBJ1-2; no reliable D call. V lost 6 bases, J lost 4 bases, and 6 bases lay in between. Germline lookup yields CDR1 PRHDT and CDR2 FYEKMQ (reference sequence). The CDR3 covers 11 residues. The CDR3 DNA reads TGTGCCAGCAGTGACTCCTATGGCTACACCTTC. Translation gives CASSDSYGYTF.

The J gene is TRBJ1-6, the V gene TRBV27; no definite D call. Germline V CDR1 and CDR2: MNHEY, SMNVEV (reference sequence). CDR3 size: 15 residues. V lost 4 bases and J 9 bases, leaving 16 bases between the germline ends. The CDR3 DNA is TGTGCCAGCAGTTCTCACCGGGTCTGGAGTTCACCCCTCCACTTT. The encoded protein is CASSSHRVWSSPLHF.

This clonotype appeared many times. The chain joins TRBV20-1 to TRBJ2-7; TRBD1 or TRBD2 may be the D gene (6 bases each). This CDR3 spans 14 amino acids. Germline lookup yields CDR1 DFQATT and CDR2 SNEGSKA (reference sequence). The ends were cut back, 0 bases at V and 4 bases at J, with 13 bases in the middle. The CDR3 sequence: CSARDVRGGYEQYF. CDR3 sequence (DNA): TGCAGTGCTAGAGATGTCAGGGGAGGATACGAGCAGTACTTC.

A few counts support this clonotype. This chain connects TRBV7-6 to TRBJ2-4; weak D call: TRBD1 (6 bases). Germline CDR1 is SGHVS and CDR2 is FNYEAQ. Trimming removed 5 bases at V and 4 bases at J, with 18 bases between. The length of the CDR3 is 16 residues. CDR3 sequence: CASSNYGRDKKNIQYF. The CDR3 region has the DNA TGTGCCAGCAGCAACTACGGCCGGGACAAGAAAAACATTCAGTACTTC.

This clonotype came up many times. The CDR3 bases are TGCGCCAGCAGTGGGTTTGAGACAGGGAATATCTACGAGCAGTACTTC. This encodes CASSGFETGNIYEQYF. This rearrangement joins TRBV10-1 to TRBJ2-7; 7 positions agree with TRBD1. Germline lookup yields CDR1 WNHNN and CDR2 SYGVQD (reference sequence). V shed 4 bases and J 3 bases; nucleotides not matched to a gene: 12. This CDR3 comprises 16 residues.

This chain joins TRBV11-2 and TRBJ1-1; TRBD1 aligns across 9 bases. Germline CDR1 reads SGHAT; CDR2 reads FQNNGV. The junction had 5 bases not matched to a gene; V was cut back by 3 bases and J by 0 bases. The CDR3 loop spans 16 amino acids. As DNA, the CDR3 is TGTGCCAGCAGCTTTGAAGGACAGGGGCTGAACACTGAAGCTTTCTTT. Protein product: CASSFEGQGLNTEAFF.